Listed here are 2 T cell receptor beta chains from one sample, sequenced in a study of CD8 T cells in Susac syndrome. Random hexamers served to reverse transcribe roughly 0.45 to 1 ug RNA. From the immunoSEQ multiplex PCR reads, TCRdb called clonotypes with MiXCR, one entry per CDR3 protein. Here the sample spans about 130,000 distinct CDR3 sequences, around 96% being singletons. The sample was CD4+ T cells from PBMCs. The receptors originated from a human donor in good health.

This chain connects TRBV30 to TRBJ1-4; D perhaps matches TRBD1 (6 bases). The CDR3 runs to 15 residues. Germline V gives CDR1 GTSNPN, CDR2 SVGIG (reference sequence). The germline V and J ends were trimmed by 0 bases and 6 bases, with 14 bases remaining between them. The CDR3, as DNA: TGTGCCTGGAGTGTAGGGAACAGGGCGGATGAAAAACTGTTTTTT. Its translation is CAWSVGNRADEKLFF.

Written as DNA, the CDR3 is TGTGCCAGCAGTCCCGTGACTAGCGGGAGGGGTTATGAGCAGTTCTTC. This gives the protein CASSPVTSGRGYEQFF. The chain links TRBV6-1 to TRBJ2-1, with 14 nucleotides matching TRBD2. This CDR3 is 16 amino acids long. Losses at the gene ends were 5 bases for V and 8 bases for J; bases not matched to a gene: 8. CDR1 and CDR2 from the germline V gene are MNHNS and SASEGT.